This T cell receptor beta chain was identified in a study of blood T cell repertoires in COVID-19. Unmatched junction bases numbered 5, after V lost 4 bases and J lost 2 bases. The CDR3 is made up of 14 amino acids. Germline V CDR1 and CDR2: SGHNT, YYREEE (reference sequence). Here immunoSEQ multiplex PCR was the method, and the copy in TCRdb shows in-frame clones only, minus some. The sample includes around 160,000 clones, about nine tenths seen only once; the top ten take 15% to 20%. Material for sequencing was peripheral blood. This clonotype was obtained from a man in his sixties with active or convalescent COVID-19. V and J are TRBV5-4 and TRBJ1-1, with 7 bases fitting TRBD1. CDR3 sequence: CASSVQGSNTEAFF. In DNA form, the CDR3 reads TGTGCCAGCAGCGTACAGGGGTCTAACACTGAAGCTTTCTTT.